A single sample is the source of the 11 T cell receptor beta chains below, sequenced in a study of blood T cell repertoires in COVID-19. TCRdb's table, derived via immunoSEQ multiplex PCR, lists solely in-frame clones and lacks some. The data contain a few hundred thousand clones, about 91% of them seen just once; the ten biggest clones take up over 9.5%. Sequencing was carried out using peripheral blood. The origin of the receptors is a woman in her forties or fifties with COVID-19, enrolled during active disease.

V is TRBV18 and J is TRBJ1-3; D gene ambiguous. V lost 0 bases to trimming and J lost 0 bases, with 18 bases between them. Germline-derived CDR1 and CDR2 are KGHSH and LQKENI. The CDR3 extends over 19 amino acids. CDR3 sequence reads: CASSPPVIPVTDSGNTIYF. CDR3 DNA sequence: TGTGCCAGCTCACCACCGGTCATACCGGTAACAGACTCTGGAAACACCATATATTTT.

V and J are TRBV6-6 and TRBJ2-7, with TRBD2 matching over 8 bases. CDR3 length: 13 amino acids. Germline assignment: CDR1 MNHNY and CDR2 SVGAGI (reference sequence). J lost 6 bases, V lost 7 bases, and 8 bases had no gene match. The CDR3 bases are TGTGCCAGCACCGACGGGGGGGTGAGCGAGCAGTACTTC. Protein: CASTDGGVSEQYF.

The chain recombines TRBV5-1 with TRBJ1-6; no firm D call. Trimming removed 1 base at V and 7 bases at J, with 9 bases between. This CDR3 contains 14 residues. Per the germline V gene, CDR1 is SGHRS and CDR2 is YFSETQ. The CDR3 DNA reads as TGCGCCAGCAGCTTGTCGACTGGGAATTCACCCCTCCACTTT. Its translation is CASSLSTGNSPLHF. The variable domain in full, with the rest retrieved from reference TRBV5-1 and TRBJ1-6, is KAGVTQTPRYLIKTRGQQVTLSCSPISGHRSVSWYQQTPGQGLQFLFEYFSETQRNKGNFPGRFSGRQFSNSRSEMNVSTLELGDSALYLCASSLSTGNSPLHFGNGTRLTVT.

The gene calls are TRBV9 and TRBJ1-1; the D is unclear. The CDR3 spans 13 residues. The ends were cut back, 3 bases at V and 1 base at J, with 7 bases in the middle. The germline V gene encodes CDR1 SGDLS and CDR2 YYNGEE. CDR3 sequence (DNA): TGTGCCAGCAGCGATCGAGGGAACACTGAAGCTTTCTTT. It translates to CASSDRGNTEAFF.

The chain couples TRBV5-1 to TRBJ2-3, with TRBD2 identical over 8 bases. V was pared by 1 base and J by 2 bases, with 3 bases of the junction left unmatched. From germline, CDR1 is SGHRS and CDR2 YFSETQ. The CDR3 spans 15 residues. The CDR3 DNA reads TGCGCCAGCAGCTTGCGGGGGGGCAACACAGATACGCAGTATTTT. This codes for CASSLRGGNTDTQYF.

V gene TRBV9 combines with J gene TRBJ2-5, with D possibly TRBD2 on 5 matching bases. V was shortened by 4 bases and J by 5 bases, with 15 bases between the two germline ends. From germline, CDR1 is SGDLS and CDR2 YYNGEE. This CDR3 contains 14 residues. CDR3 in DNA: TGTGCCAGCAGCTCCTCCGCCACTAGGGAGACCCAGTACTTC. Translated: CASSSSATRETQYF.

Points on this clone: This sample also contains other DNA sequences that code for the same CDR3. The CDR3 spells CASSLTENTEAFF. The CDR3 nucleotides are TGCGCCAGCAGCCTAACAGAGAACACTGAAGCTTTCTTT. The rearrangement uses TRBV5-1 and TRBJ1-1; no definite D call. The CDR3 sequence is 13 residues long. Germline V gives CDR1 SGHRS, CDR2 YFSETQ. V was trimmed by 4 bases and J by 1 base, leaving 8 bases between them.

The chain employs TRBV7-2 and TRBJ2-7, with a weak D call TRBD1 (6 bases). In germline, CDR1 is SGHTA, CDR2 FQGNSA. V lost 2 bases and J lost 7, with 18 bases in between. The CDR3 sequence is 15 residues long. The CDR3 sequence is CASSLRTESTLEQYF. The CDR3 DNA reads TGTGCCAGCAGCTTAAGGACAGAGAGTACGCTGGAGCAGTACTTC.

The chain has TRBV4-1 and TRBJ2-3, with 7 bases aligning to TRBD2. With 4 bases clipped from V and 7 bases from J, the junction kept 11 bases outside the gene matches. The CDR3 runs 15 residues. Germline V gene lookup returns CDR1 MGHRA and CDR2 YSYEKL. DNA of the CDR3: TGCGCCAGCAGCCGGAGCGGGACGTGGGGAAATACGCAGTATTTT. The encoded protein is CASSRSGTWGNTQYF.

This clone has a single count. The chain uses TRBV5-1 and TRBJ1-2; 7 nucleotides align to TRBD1. The CDR3 extends over 15 amino acids. Losses at the gene ends were 4 bases for V and 4 bases for J; bases not matched to a gene: 10. Germline V CDR1 and CDR2: SGHRS, YFSETQ. The CDR3 sequence is CASSEITGAGYGYTF. The CDR3 bases are TGCGCCAGCAGCGAGATTACAGGGGCGGGCTATGGCTACACCTTC.

This chain uses TRBV18 with TRBJ2-2; 12 nucleotides align to TRBD2. This CDR3 has 15 amino acids. Trimming removed 0 bases from V and 7 bases from J; junction bases left unmatched: 0. The germline V gene has CDR1 KGHSH and CDR2 LQKENI. CDR3 DNA: TGTGCCAGCTCACCACCGGGACTAGCGGGCGGGGAGCTGTTTTTT. This sequence encodes CASSPPGLAGGELFF.